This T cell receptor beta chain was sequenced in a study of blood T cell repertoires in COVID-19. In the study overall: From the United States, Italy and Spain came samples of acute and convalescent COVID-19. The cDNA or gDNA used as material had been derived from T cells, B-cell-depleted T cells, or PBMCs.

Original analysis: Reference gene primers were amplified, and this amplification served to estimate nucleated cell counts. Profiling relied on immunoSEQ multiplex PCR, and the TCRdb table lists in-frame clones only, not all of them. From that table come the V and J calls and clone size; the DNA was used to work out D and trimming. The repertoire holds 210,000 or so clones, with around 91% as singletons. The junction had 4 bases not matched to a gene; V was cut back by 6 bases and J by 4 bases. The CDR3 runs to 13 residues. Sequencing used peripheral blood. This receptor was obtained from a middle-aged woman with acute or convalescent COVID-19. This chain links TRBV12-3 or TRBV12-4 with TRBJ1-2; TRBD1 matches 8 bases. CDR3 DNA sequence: TGTGCCAGCAGATCCGACAGGGGCTATGGCTACACCTTC. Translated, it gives CASRSDRGYGYTF.